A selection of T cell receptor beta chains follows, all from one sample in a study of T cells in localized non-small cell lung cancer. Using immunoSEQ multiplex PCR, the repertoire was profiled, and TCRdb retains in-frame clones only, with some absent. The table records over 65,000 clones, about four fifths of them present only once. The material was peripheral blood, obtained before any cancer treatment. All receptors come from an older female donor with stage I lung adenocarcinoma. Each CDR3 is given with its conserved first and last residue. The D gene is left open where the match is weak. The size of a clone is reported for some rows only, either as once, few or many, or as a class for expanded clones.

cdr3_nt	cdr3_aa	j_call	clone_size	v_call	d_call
TGTGCCAGCAGCTTAAGCCAGAGAATAGGCGAGCAGTACTTC	CASSLSQRIGEQYF	TRBJ2-7	few	TRBV7-2	.
TGTGCCAGCAGCTCAGTTACAGCAGGGGGCTTACCCTACGAGCAGTACTTC	CASSSVTAGGLPYEQYF	TRBJ2-7	.	TRBV11-3	TRBD1
TGTGCCAGTAGTAACAGGGTGAACACTGAAGCTTTCTTT	CASSNRVNTEAFF	TRBJ1-1	.	TRBV19	.
TGTGCCAGCAGCTTAATGGGCAGGGGGTCCACTGAAGCTTTCTTT	CASSLMGRGSTEAFF	TRBJ1-1	.	TRBV7-8	TRBD1
TGTGCCAGCAGCCCAGGGACATATACTTATGGCTACACCTTC	CASSPGTYTYGYTF	TRBJ1-2	.	TRBV2	.
TGTGCCAGCAGTCCGTTCAGGCTGTTCAATGAAAAACTGTTTTTT	CASSPFRLFNEKLFF	TRBJ1-4	few	TRBV6-1	.
TGTGCCAGCAGCGTAGAGGGGGGGCGGTGGCAAGAGACCCAGTACTTC	CASSVEGGRWQETQYF	TRBJ2-5	.	TRBV9	.
TGTGCCAGCAGCGAAACAGGGAGAACTGAAGCTTTCTTT	CASSETGRTEAFF	TRBJ1-1	.	TRBV9	.
TGTGCCAGCGATTCCAGGGGGGAGGCTGAAGCTTTCTTT	CASDSRGEAEAFF	TRBJ1-1	.	TRBV19	TRBD1
TGTGCCAGCACTCCACCCCGGGCAGGGTATAGCAATCAGCCCCAGCATTTT	CASTPPRAGYSNQPQHF	TRBJ1-5	.	TRBV28	.
TGTGCCAGCAAAGGACAGGTCGTCACAGATACGCAGTATTTT	CASKGQVVTDTQYF	TRBJ2-3	.	TRBV6-6	TRBD1
TGTGCCAGCAGTTACCCGGGACACAATGGCTACACCTTC	CASSYPGHNGYTF	TRBJ1-2	.	TRBV6-5	.
TGTGCCAGCAGGATCGACGGGCGGAACAACTATGGCTACACCTTC	CASRIDGRNNYGYTF	TRBJ1-2	.	TRBV2	.
TGTGCCAGCAGCCTCGGTTCGACCGGAGGCTACACCTTC	CASSLGSTGGYTF	TRBJ1-2	.	TRBV7-8	.
TGTGCCAGTACCCCCCTCCGGGGCCCAAATCAGCCCCAGCATTTT	CASTPLRGPNQPQHF	TRBJ1-5	.	TRBV19	.
TGTGCCAGCAGCCCAACAGGAGCCTATGGCTACACCTTC	CASSPTGAYGYTF	TRBJ1-2	.	TRBV11-3	.
TGCGCCAGCAGCCAATTCTTCGGGGGGCTTTATGAGCAGTTCTTC	CASSQFFGGLYEQFF	TRBJ2-1	.	TRBV4-1	.
TGTGCCAGTAGTATAGGAGGGAATAAGGGAACAGATACGCAGTATTTT	CASSIGGNKGTDTQYF	TRBJ2-3	.	TRBV19	.
TGTGCCAGCAGCTCCCGGACGGGCGAGCAGTACTTC	CASSSRTGEQYF	TRBJ2-7	.	TRBV5-6	.
TGTGCCAGCAGTAGGGGATACGGGACCAAGGAGTTCTTC	CASSRGYGTKEFF	TRBJ2-1	once	TRBV6-5	.
TGTGCCAGTAGTCTTTTACTAGGGCCCCCCGGGGAGCTGTTTTTT	CASSLLLGPPGELFF	TRBJ2-2	.	TRBV19	.
TGTGCCAGCAGCCCCCCAGGGGGCTATGGCTACACCTTC	CASSPPGGYGYTF	TRBJ1-2	.	TRBV7-2	TRBD1
TGTGCCAGCAGCCCGACAGGGAAGGGGGGAAAACTGTTTTTT	CASSPTGKGGKLFF	TRBJ1-4	.	TRBV7-2	TRBD1
TGTGCCAGCAGCTTACAGACGAACACTGAAGCTTTCTTT	CASSLQTNTEAFF	TRBJ1-1	.	TRBV7-6	.
TGTGCCAGCAGCTTAGGCAGTCAAGAGACCCAGTACTTC	CASSLGSQETQYF	TRBJ2-5	.	TRBV7-7	.
TGTGCCAGTAGGACGGGCCCGGGGCCCCAGCATTTT	CASRTGPGPQHF	TRBJ1-5	.	TRBV2	.
TGTGCCAGCAGCTTGGCGAGCCACCAAGAGACCCAGTACTTC	CASSLASHQETQYF	TRBJ2-5	.	TRBV7-8	.
TGTGCCGCAGCCGTGGCGGGGGGGTACAATGAGCAGTTCTTC	CAAAVAGGYNEQFF	TRBJ2-1	.	TRBV19	TRBD2
TGTGCCAGCAGCTTCGGTCAAAGTACAGGGGGCGGTTCACCCCTCCACTTT	CASSFGQSTGGGSPLHF	TRBJ1-6	.	TRBV5-6	TRBD1
TGTGCCAGCTCCCCCAGGGGGCGGGATCAGCCCCAGCATTTT	CASSPRGRDQPQHF	TRBJ1-5	.	TRBV18	TRBD1
TGCGCCAGCAGCGGGACCAGGGGCACTGAAGCTTTCTTT	CASSGTRGTEAFF	TRBJ1-1	.	TRBV5-1	.
TGTGCCAGCAGCTTAGAGGATCCCTACGAGCAGTACTTC	CASSLEDPYEQYF	TRBJ2-7	.	TRBV7-2	.
TGTGCCAGCAGTAGACTAGCGGGAGGTCCAGATACGCAGTATTTT	CASSRLAGGPDTQYF	TRBJ2-3	.	TRBV6-4	TRBD2
TGTGCCAGCAGTGAAGGGGGCAGTACGAAGCAGTACTTC	CASSEGGSTKQYF	TRBJ2-7	.	TRBV6-1	.
TGCAGCGTTTCCGGGACAGGGGGCTCCGAGCAGTACTTC	CSVSGTGGSEQYF	TRBJ2-7	.	TRBV29-1	TRBD1
TGTGCCAGCAGCCTAGCGGGGGGGCACAATGAGCAGTTCTTC	CASSLAGGHNEQFF	TRBJ2-1	.	TRBV7-9	TRBD2
TGCGCCAGCAGCCCTTCCGATGCTGAAGCTTTCTTT	CASSPSDAEAFF	TRBJ1-1	once	TRBV5-1	.
TGCAGCGTATCAGGGACAGCCTACGGGGAGCTGTTTTTT	CSVSGTAYGELFF	TRBJ2-2	.	TRBV29-1	TRBD1
TGCGCCAGCAGCTTGACAGGGGCCCGCAGGAACACTGAAGCTTTCTTT	CASSLTGARRNTEAFF	TRBJ1-1	.	TRBV5-1	TRBD1
TGTGCCAGCAGCGAAGGCAGCAACTACGAGCAGTACTTC	CASSEGSNYEQYF	TRBJ2-7	few	TRBV9	.
TGTGCCAGCTCACCACCTGCGACAGGGGAATCGAATGAGCAGTTCTTC	CASSPPATGESNEQFF	TRBJ2-1	.	TRBV18	TRBD1
TGCGCCAGCAGCGCACAGGGGGCAGCTAGCACAGATACGCAGTATTTT	CASSAQGAASTDTQYF	TRBJ2-3	once	TRBV5-1	TRBD1
TGTGCCAGCAGCCAAGAACTCGCTAGCGGGGTCTACGAGCAGTACTTC	CASSQELASGVYEQYF	TRBJ2-7	.	TRBV4-2	TRBD2